Following are 28 T cell receptor beta chains from one sample sequenced in a study of cytomegalovirus exposure and HLA in healthy donors. The PCR ran on 60 Vbeta and 13 Jbeta primers. Assay used: immunoSEQ multiplex PCR; TCRdb lists only in-frame clones, some missing. The sample has 150,000 or so clones, 72% seen once. Sample: PBMCs. These receptors originate from a human donor in good health.

V gene TRBV5-1 combines with J gene TRBJ2-6; no clear D. This CDR3 comprises 16 residues. Germline loops: CDR1 SGHRS, CDR2 YFSETQ. V lost 2 bases and J lost 1, with 10 bases in between. The CDR3 spells CASSLSIGSGANVLTF. CDR3 bases: TGCGCCAGCAGCTTATCTATCGGGTCTGGGGCCAACGTCCTGACTTTC.

This rearrangement joins TRBV4-2 to TRBJ2-5; 12 bases fit TRBD2. J was trimmed by 2 bases and V by 0 bases; bases with no gene match: 10. The germline gives CDR1 LGHNA, CDR2 YNFKEQ. This CDR3 comprises 19 residues. The CDR3 coding sequence is TGTGCCAGCAGCCAAGATCCCCCTTTACTAGCGGGGGGACAAGAGACCCAGTACTTC. The encoded protein is CASSQDPPLLAGGQETQYF.

V gene TRBV7-3 combines with J gene TRBJ2-2; 7 bases match TRBD2. CDR1 SGHTA and CDR2 FQGTGA come from the germline V gene. With V trimmed by 5 bases and J by 7 bases, 7 bases remained unmatched. The CDR3 consists of 14 residues. The CDR3 DNA follows: TGTGCCAGCAGCCCAGTCATAGCGGGCGGGGAGCTGTTTTTT. Translated, it gives CASSPVIAGGELFF.

The chain couples TRBV5-1 to TRBJ1-2; D call uncertain. Germline CDR1 reads SGHRS; CDR2 reads YFSETQ. This CDR3 region has 14 residues. Trimming took 0 bases from V and 0 from J, leaving 6 bases between them. The chain's CDR3 is CASSLDTANYGYTF. CDR3 coding DNA: TGCGCCAGCAGCTTGGACACCGCTAACTATGGCTACACCTTC. The full variable domain, its missing parts supplied by reference TRBV5-1 and TRBJ1-2, is KAGVTQTPRYLIKTRGQQVTLSCSPISGHRSVSWYQQTPGQGLQFLFEYFSETQRNKGNFPGRFSGRQFSNSRSEMNVSTLELGDSALYLCASSLDTANYGYTFGSGTRLTVV.

The gene calls are TRBV19 and TRBJ2-5; D is uncertain. Trimming removed 6 bases at V and 3 bases at J, with 8 bases between. Germline CDR1 is LNHDA and CDR2 is SQIVND (reference sequence). This CDR3 is 12 amino acids long. CDR3: CASRRPKETQYF. The CDR3 DNA reads as TGTGCCAGTAGGCGCCCCAAAGAGACCCAGTACTTC. The full variable domain, in which reference TRBV19 and TRBJ2-5 provide the parts outside the CDR3, is DGGITQSPKYLFRKEGQNVTLSCEQNLNHDAMYWYRQDPGQGLRLIYYSQIVNDFQKGDIAEGYSVSREKKESFPLTVTSAQKNPTAFYLCASRRPKETQYFGPGTRLLVL.

This chain links TRBV29-1 with TRBJ1-2; tentatively, D is TRBD1 (6 bases). With 5 bases removed from V and 2 bases from J, the gap between germline ends came to 9 bases. The germline CDR1 and CDR2 sequences are SQVTM and ANQGSEA. The CDR3 loop spans 12 amino acids. The CDR3 protein is CSVWTANYGYTF. In DNA, the CDR3 is TGCAGCGTTTGGACAGCCAACTATGGCTACACCTTC.

V and J are TRBV29-1 and TRBJ2-1; 8 positions match TRBD1. CDR1 and CDR2 from the germline V gene are SQVTM and ANQGSEA. This CDR3 contains 13 residues. V lost 7 bases to trimming and J lost 1 base; unmatched junction nucleotides: 3. This chain's CDR3 is CSGTGGSYNEQFF. The CDR3 nucleotides are TGCAGCGGAACAGGGGGTTCCTACAATGAGCAGTTCTTC.

This clone was picked up one time. This chain joins TRBV5-6 and TRBJ1-1; 7 bases are shared with TRBD1. Germline V CDR1 and CDR2: SGHDT, YYEEEE. V was clipped by 4 bases and J by 5 bases; unmatched bases: 8. CDR3 length: 14 amino acids. The CDR3 DNA sequence: TGTGCCAGCAGCCGACAGGGAGCGAGGACTGAAGCTTTCTTT. Protein product: CASSRQGARTEAFF.

This chain links TRBV13 with TRBJ1-2; TRBD1 might be the D (5 bases). The CDR3 extends over 15 amino acids. V lost 2 bases to trimming and J lost 4 bases, with 14 bases between them. The germline V gene has CDR1 PRHDT and CDR2 FYEKMQ (reference sequence). Written as DNA, the CDR3 is TGTGCCAGCAGCTTATGGCCTGGGGGGGTCTATGGCTACACCTTC. This codes for CASSLWPGGVYGYTF.

This rearrangement joins TRBV6-5 to TRBJ2-4, with 7 bases that match TRBD1. The CDR3 totals 13 residues. Looked up from germline, CDR1 is MNHEY and CDR2 is SVGAGI. The V gene end was trimmed by 6 bases and the J gene end by 7 bases; junction bases not matched to a gene: 6. The CDR3 DNA reads TGTGCCAGCAGGTCACAGGGGAGTAACATTCAGTACTTC. Translation: CASRSQGSNIQYF.

On this clone: This sample also contains other DNA sequences that code for the same CDR3. This chain joins TRBV2 and TRBJ2-3, with D perhaps TRBD1 (6 bases). The length of the CDR3 is 15 residues. With 4 bases removed from V and 5 bases from J, the gap between germline ends came to 16 bases. Germline V gene data show CDR1 as SNHLY and CDR2 as FYNNEI. This CDR3 is CASSVDRRPIDTQYF. CDR3 bases: TGTGCCAGCAGTGTTGACAGGCGCCCTATAGATACGCAGTATTTT.

This clone has just a few counts. V gene TRBV7-6 combines with J gene TRBJ2-3, with a tentative D call TRBD2 (5 bases). This CDR3 contains 17 residues. Between the trimmed V and J ends, which lost 5 bases and 0 bases, there was a span of 18 bases. Looked up from germline, CDR1 is SGHVS and CDR2 is FNYEAQ. The CDR3 spells CASSDGVGGSSTDTQYF. Here the CDR3 DNA reads TGTGCCAGCAGCGATGGAGTAGGAGGTTCTAGCACAGATACGCAGTATTTT.

Concerning this clone itself: At one boundary the junction diverges from the germline segment, which might be a read error. The V call is TRBV7-7, the J call TRBJ2-3; the D gene is possibly TRBD2 (6 bases). There are 14 residues in the CDR3. Germline CDR1 and CDR2: SSHAT and FNYEAQ (reference sequence). The DNA of the CDR3 is TGTGCTAGCAGCTTAGCCCCGGGGGCAGATACGCAGTATTTT. The encoded protein is CASSLAPGADTQYF.

This chain uses TRBV12-5 with TRBJ2-1, with a tentative D call TRBD1 (6 bases). There are 16 residues in the CDR3. Germline V gives CDR1 LGHNT, CDR2 FRNRAP. V was cut by 6 bases and J by 3 bases, with 18 bases left in between. CDR3 region: CASGLSGVSVYNEQFF. The CDR3 DNA reads TGTGCTAGTGGCCTCTCAGGGGTTTCCGTCTACAATGAGCAGTTCTTC.

In nucleotides, the CDR3 is TGTGCCAGCAAGGCTAGCGGGGGGTACAATGAGCAGTTCTTC. It encodes CASKASGGYNEQFF. V usage is TRBV9 and J usage is TRBJ2-1; the match to TRBD2 covers 11 bases. This CDR3 contains 14 residues. V was clipped by 6 bases and J by 4 bases; unmatched bases: 3. Germline assignment: CDR1 SGDLS and CDR2 YYNGEE.

The V call is TRBV5-6, the J call TRBJ1-1, with TRBD1 identical over 7 bases. CDR3 length: 15 residues. Germline V gene lookup returns CDR1 SGHDT and CDR2 YYEEEE. With 3 bases clipped from V and 5 bases from J, the junction kept 10 bases outside the gene matches. CDR3 DNA: TGTGCCAGCAGCTACCCGACAGGGAAAATGACTGAAGCTTTCTTT. Amino acids: CASSYPTGKMTEAFF. The variable domain in full, with the rest retrieved from reference TRBV5-6 and TRBJ1-1, is DAGVTQSPTHLIKTRGQQVTLRCSPKSGHDTVSWYQQALGQGPQFIFQYYEEEERQRGNFPDRFSGHQFPNYSSELNVNALLLGDSALYLCASSYPTGKMTEAFFGQGTRLTVV.

This rearrangement joins TRBV10-2 to TRBJ2-3; 7 bases line up with TRBD2. J gave up 0 bases and V 6 bases, and 6 bases lay outside the gene matches. The CDR3 length is 15 residues. CDR1 is WSHSY and CDR2 is SAAADI in the germline V gene. CDR3 nucleotide sequence: TGCGCCAGCAGAGGGCTAGCGGTTAGCACAGATACGCAGTATTTT. Translation gives CASRGLAVSTDTQYF.

The chain couples TRBV19 to TRBJ1-1; a weak D match, TRBD1 (5 bases). The CDR3 length is 11 residues. Trimming shortened V by 10 bases and J by 5 bases, and 11 bases separated the two germline ends. The V gene's germline CDR1 is LNHDA and CDR2 SQIVND (reference sequence). CDR3 sequence reads: CATEEGTEAFF. CDR3 DNA: TGTGCCACCGAGGAGGGGACTGAAGCTTTCTTT. Combining the CDR3 with reference TRBV19 and TRBJ1-1 gives the whole variable domain DGGITQSPKYLFRKEGQNVTLSCEQNLNHDAMYWYRQDPGQGLRLIYYSQIVNDFQKGDIAEGYSVSREKKESFPLTVTSAQKNPTAFYLCATEEGTEAFFGQGTRLTVV.

This clone has more than one count but fewer than ten. The chain employs TRBV30 and TRBJ2-1; 9 bases are shared with TRBD1. Losses at the gene ends were 2 bases for V and 15 bases for J; bases not matched to a gene: 5. CDR1 GTSNPN and CDR2 SVGIG come from the germline V gene (reference sequence). This CDR3 has 11 amino acids. The CDR3 nucleotides read TGTGCCTGGAGTTCCGGGACAGGGCGGTTCTTC. Encoded protein: CAWSSGTGRFF.

In this sample, this clone turned up once. CDR3 sequence reads: CASSQDFDRVGKFYGYTF. CDR3 coding DNA: TGCGCCAGCAGCCAAGATTTTGACAGGGTCGGGAAGTTCTATGGCTACACCTTC. The chain employs TRBV4-1 and TRBJ1-2, with 7 bases aligning to TRBD1. There are 18 residues in the CDR3. V was pared by 0 bases and J by 4 bases, with 14 bases of the junction left unmatched. Germline CDR1 and CDR2: MGHRA and YSYEKL.

The J gene is TRBJ1-4, the V gene TRBV11-2; D is uncertain. V dropped 3 bases and J dropped 8 bases, with 22 bases sitting between them. The CDR3 length is 17 residues. Germline assignment: CDR1 SGHAT and CDR2 FQNNGV. CDR3 nucleotide sequence: TGTGCCAGCAGCTTTCTCCGGCCCGCGTACCGGCGGGAAAAACTGTTTTTT. It translates to CASSFLRPAYRREKLFF.

This clone was seen a handful of times. This chain links TRBV9 with TRBJ2-5; tentative D call: TRBD1 (5 bases). Germline V gene data show CDR1 as SGDLS and CDR2 as YYNGEE. This CDR3 spans 13 amino acids. The V and J ends lost 0 bases and 5 bases respectively, with 8 bases between them. CDR3 DNA sequence: TGTGCCAGCAGCGTAGGTGGGGCGGAGACCCAGTACTTC. Its translation: CASSVGGAETQYF.

V and J are TRBV13 and TRBJ2-5; 9 nucleotides line up with TRBD1. The J call could be wrong; TRBJ2-7 is a better fit for the DNA end. Germline values: CDR1 PRHDT, CDR2 FYEKMQ (reference sequence). The CDR3 runs 15 residues. The CDR3: CASSQEGTGTYEQYF. Here the CDR3 DNA reads TGTGCCAGCAGCCAGGAGGGGACAGGGACCTACGAGCAGTACTTC.

The chain joins TRBV6-4 to TRBJ2-3; 10 bases align to TRBD2. Trimming took 0 bases from V and 1 from J; bases not matched to a gene: 4. The CDR3 is 17 amino acids. Germline loops: CDR1 MRHNA, CDR2 SNTAGT. CDR3 nucleotide sequence: TGTGCCAGCAGTGACTCGTCCAGCGGGGGGGGCACAGATACGCAGTATTTT. Translation: CASSDSSSGGGTDTQYF.

V usage is TRBV30 and J usage is TRBJ1-5; 10 positions match TRBD1. V lost 3 bases and J lost 6; bases outside the gene matches: 8. The germline CDR1 and CDR2 sequences are GTSNPN and SVGIG (reference sequence). The CDR3 covers 15 residues. The DNA of the CDR3 is TGTGCCTGGAGGGCCGGGACAGGGGTTATTCAGCCCCAGCATTTT. This encodes CAWRAGTGVIQPQHF.

This clone was seen a few times. The V call is TRBV6-1, the J call TRBJ1-4; D is perhaps TRBD1 (5 bases). The germline CDR1 and CDR2 sequences are MNHNS and SASEGT. V lost 4 bases to trimming and J lost 6 bases, with 15 bases between them. CDR3 length: 15 residues. CDR3 nucleotide sequence: TGTGCCAGCAGTGGTTGGGGGGGGAGGGATGAAAAACTGTTTTTT. Its translation is CASSGWGGRDEKLFF.

The chain has TRBV30 and TRBJ1-5; D ambiguous. Germline V CDR1 and CDR2: GTSNPN, SVGIG (reference sequence). CDR3 size: 14 residues. The germline V and J ends were trimmed by 5 bases and 3 bases, with 14 bases remaining between them. The DNA of the CDR3 is TGTGCCTGGGCCATTGGCGGGAACAATCAGCCCCAGCATTTT. Translating gives CAWAIGGNNQPQHF.

CDR3 DNA: TGTGCCAGCAGCCAAGAGGGCAGCTATTCCTACGAGCAGTACTTC. This translates into CASSQEGSYSYEQYF. The V and J genes are TRBV14 and TRBJ2-7; D ambiguous. V gave up 0 bases and J gave up 1 base, with 10 bases separating them. CDR3 length: 15 amino acids. Germline V gene data show CDR1 as SGHDN and CDR2 as FVKESK.